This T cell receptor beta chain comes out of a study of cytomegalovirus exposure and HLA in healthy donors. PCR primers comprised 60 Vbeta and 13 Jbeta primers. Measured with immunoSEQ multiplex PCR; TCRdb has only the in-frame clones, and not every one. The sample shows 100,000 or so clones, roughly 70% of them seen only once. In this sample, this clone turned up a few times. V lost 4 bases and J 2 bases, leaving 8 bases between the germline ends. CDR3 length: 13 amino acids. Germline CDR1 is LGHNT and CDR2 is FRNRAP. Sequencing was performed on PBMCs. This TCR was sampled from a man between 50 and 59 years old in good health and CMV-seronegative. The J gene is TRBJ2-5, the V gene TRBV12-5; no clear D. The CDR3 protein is CASGSDLQETQYF. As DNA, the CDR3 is TGTGCTAGTGGTTCAGACTTACAAGAGACCCAGTACTTC.